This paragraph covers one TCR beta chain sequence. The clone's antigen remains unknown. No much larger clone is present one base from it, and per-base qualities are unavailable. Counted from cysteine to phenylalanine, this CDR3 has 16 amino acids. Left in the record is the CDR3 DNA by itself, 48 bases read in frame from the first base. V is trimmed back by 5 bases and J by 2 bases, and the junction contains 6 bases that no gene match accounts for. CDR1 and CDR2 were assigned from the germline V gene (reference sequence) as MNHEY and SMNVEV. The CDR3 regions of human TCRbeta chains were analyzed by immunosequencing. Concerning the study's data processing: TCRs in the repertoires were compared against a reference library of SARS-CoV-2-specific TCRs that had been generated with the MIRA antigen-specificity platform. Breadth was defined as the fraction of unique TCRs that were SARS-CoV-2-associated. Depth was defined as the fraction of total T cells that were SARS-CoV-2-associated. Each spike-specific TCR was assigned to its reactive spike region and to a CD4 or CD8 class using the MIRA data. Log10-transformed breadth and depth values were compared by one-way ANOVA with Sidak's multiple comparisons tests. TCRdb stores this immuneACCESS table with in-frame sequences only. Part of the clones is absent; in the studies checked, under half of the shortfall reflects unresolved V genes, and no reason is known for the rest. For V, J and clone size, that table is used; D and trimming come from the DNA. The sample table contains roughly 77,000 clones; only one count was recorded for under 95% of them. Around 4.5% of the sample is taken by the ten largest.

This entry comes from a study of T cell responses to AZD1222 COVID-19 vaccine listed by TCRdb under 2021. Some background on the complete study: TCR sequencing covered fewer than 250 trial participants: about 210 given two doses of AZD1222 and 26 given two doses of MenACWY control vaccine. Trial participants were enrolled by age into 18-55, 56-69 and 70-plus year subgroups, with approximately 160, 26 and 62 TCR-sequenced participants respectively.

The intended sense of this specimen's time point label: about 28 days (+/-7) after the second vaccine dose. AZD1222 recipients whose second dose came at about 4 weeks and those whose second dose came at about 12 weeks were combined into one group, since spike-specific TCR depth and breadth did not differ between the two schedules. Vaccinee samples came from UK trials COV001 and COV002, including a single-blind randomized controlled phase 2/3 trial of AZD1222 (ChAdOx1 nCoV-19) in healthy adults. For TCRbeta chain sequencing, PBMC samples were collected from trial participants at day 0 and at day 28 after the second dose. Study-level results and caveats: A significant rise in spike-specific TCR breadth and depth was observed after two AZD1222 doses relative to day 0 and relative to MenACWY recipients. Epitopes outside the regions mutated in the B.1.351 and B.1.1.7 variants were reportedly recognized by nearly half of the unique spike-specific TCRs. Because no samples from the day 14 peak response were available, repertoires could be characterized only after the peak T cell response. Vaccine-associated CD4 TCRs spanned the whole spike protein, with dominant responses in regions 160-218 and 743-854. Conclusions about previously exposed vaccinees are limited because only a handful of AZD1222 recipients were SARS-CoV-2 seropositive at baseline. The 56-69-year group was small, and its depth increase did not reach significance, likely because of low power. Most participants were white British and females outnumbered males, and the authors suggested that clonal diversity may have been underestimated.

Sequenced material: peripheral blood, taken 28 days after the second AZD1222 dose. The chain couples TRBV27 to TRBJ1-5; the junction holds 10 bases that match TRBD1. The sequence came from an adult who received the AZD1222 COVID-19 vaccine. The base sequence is TGTGCCAGCAGTCCGAGGACAGGGGGGGGCAATCAGCCCCAGCATTTT. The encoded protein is CASSPRTGGGNQPQHF.